The 29 T cell receptor beta chains presented below share a single source sample, sequenced in a study of T cells in Graves' hyperthyroidism and ophthalmopathy. Using RNA transcripts as the source, TCR beta CDR3 regions were amplified. An initial round of RT-PCR targeting the TCR CDR3 relied on the HTBI primer set. TCRdb re-called the multiplex PCR reads through MiXCR, storing one row per CDR3 protein. The sample lists 660,000 or so distinct CDR3 sequences; about a fifth were seen once. Input material: blood. These receptors originate from a young man with Graves' ophthalmopathy.

This clonotype appeared a few times. J is TRBJ1-1 and V is TRBV27; TRBD1 aligns across 9 bases. The CDR3 is 15 residues long. V shed 7 bases, J shed 2 bases, and the junction held 8 bases outside the gene matches. Per germline, CDR1 MNHEY and CDR2 SMNVEV (reference sequence). DNA for the CDR3: TGTGCCAGCATATCGAACAGGGGGCTCAACACTGAAGCTTTCTTT. It encodes CASISNRGLNTEAFF.

The V call is TRBV30, the J call TRBJ2-7, with 9 nucleotides matching TRBD1. CDR1 GTSNPN and CDR2 SVGIG come from the germline V gene (reference sequence). The CDR3 has 12 amino acids. V shed 3 bases, J shed 6 bases, and the junction held 3 bases outside the gene matches. The CDR3 sequence: CAWSPTGGEQYF. CDR3 coding DNA: TGTGCCTGGAGCCCGACAGGGGGCGAGCAGTACTTC.

This clonotype appeared a few times. The V and J genes are TRBV20-1 and TRBJ1-1, with D hard to call. Trimming stripped 6 bases from V and 2 bases from J, with 19 bases between. This CDR3 contains 15 residues. The germline gives CDR1 DFQATT, CDR2 SNEGSKA (reference sequence). Here the CDR3 reads CSARNTQVLNTEAFF. CDR3 coding DNA: TGCAGTGCCCGAAATACCCAAGTACTCAACACTGAAGCTTTCTTT.

This sequence joins TRBV7-9 and TRBJ2-2; 8 bases match TRBD2. The CDR3 is 18 residues long. V was clipped by 4 bases and J by 2 bases; unmatched bases: 12. Germline-derived CDR1 and CDR2 are SEHNR and FQNEAQ (reference sequence). This chain's CDR3 is CASSSSSWTSLNTGELFF. The CDR3 DNA reads as TGTGCCAGCAGCTCCAGTTCCTGGACTAGCCTTAACACCGGGGAGCTGTTTTTT.

The table lists this clonotype with many counts. The genes are TRBV20-1 and TRBJ2-1; 9 bases are a match to TRBD2. The junction had 6 bases not matched to a gene; V was cut back by 3 bases and J by 0 bases. CDR1 and CDR2 from the germline V gene are DFQATT and SNEGSKA (reference sequence). The CDR3 consists of 16 residues. CDR3 amino acids: CSASNLAGSSYNEQFF. For the CDR3, the DNA is TGCAGTGCTAGTAACCTAGCGGGAAGCTCCTACAATGAGCAGTTCTTC.

CDR3 protein: CASSQDPGGRGNTIYF. DNA for the CDR3: TGCGCCAGCAGCCAAGATCCGGGCGGGAGAGGAAACACCATATATTTT. The chain recombines TRBV4-1 with TRBJ1-3; the D is unclear. The ends were cut back, 0 bases at V and 4 bases at J, with 13 bases in the middle. CDR3 size: 16 residues. Germline V gene sequence: CDR1 MGHRA, CDR2 YSYEKL.

This clonotype has only a few counts. The chain joins TRBV24-1 to TRBJ2-3, with 15 bases that match TRBD2. Per the germline V gene, CDR1 is KGHDR and CDR2 is SFDVKD. V lost 7 bases, J lost 0 bases, and 13 bases stayed unmatched. This CDR3 is 20 amino acids long. The CDR3 protein is CATSFPGLAGGRMSTDTQYF. The CDR3 bases are TGTGCCACCAGCTTCCCGGGACTAGCGGGAGGCCGGATGAGCACAGATACGCAGTATTTT.

The chain joins TRBV27 to TRBJ2-1, with D tentatively TRBD1 (6 bases). The V and J ends lost 10 bases and 3 bases respectively, with 16 bases between them. Germline CDR1 reads MNHEY; CDR2 reads SMNVEV (reference sequence). This CDR3 comprises 14 residues. In nucleotides, the CDR3 is TGTGCCACCCAACAGGGACCTAACTACAATGAGCAGTTCTTC. This sequence encodes CATQQGPNYNEQFF.

The V gene is TRBV20-1, the J gene TRBJ2-1; tentatively, D is TRBD2 (5 bases). CDR3 size: 12 residues. V lost 4 bases and J lost 5, with 9 bases in between. Germline CDR1 DFQATT, CDR2 SNEGSKA (reference sequence). The CDR3 loop reads CSATDWDNEQFF. CDR3 nucleotide sequence: TGCAGTGCTACGGACTGGGACAATGAGCAGTTCTTC.

In its sample, this clonotype was seen once. The chain has TRBV5-4 and TRBJ2-1; TRBD2 aligns across 12 bases. Germline V gene sequence: CDR1 SGHNT, CDR2 YYREEE (reference sequence). Germline trimming cut 4 bases from V and 9 bases from J; bases unmatched to any gene: 8. This CDR3 has 15 amino acids. The CDR3 region has the DNA TGTGCCAGCAGCGAGACTAGCGGGAGAGGTACTGAGCAGTTCTTC. Residues: CASSETSGRGTEQFF.

The table lists this clonotype with a few counts. V and J are TRBV20-1 and TRBJ2-7; tentative D call: TRBD1 (6 bases). Trimming removed 2 bases from V and 0 bases from J, with 14 bases in between. Germline CDR1 reads DFQATT; CDR2 reads SNEGSKA (reference sequence). CDR3 length equals 15 residues. CDR3 sequence (DNA): TGCAGTGCTAGACCTAGGAACAGGGACTCCTACGAGCAGTACTTC. As protein: CSARPRNRDSYEQYF.

The chain is built from TRBV7-2 and TRBJ1-6; a weak D match, TRBD1 (6 bases). Deletions cut 1 base from V and 11 bases from J, with 15 bases between. In germline, CDR1 is SGHTA, CDR2 FQGNSA. The CDR3 is 15 residues long. The CDR3 nucleotides read TGTGCCAGCAGCTTAGACCGGGGGCCGGGTCCACCCCTCCACTTT. Amino acid sequence: CASSLDRGPGPPLHF.

This clonotype has more than one count but fewer than ten. The chain combines TRBV7-9 with TRBJ2-1, with a tentative D call TRBD2 (6 bases). Trimming stripped 4 bases from V and 4 bases from J, with 17 bases between. CDR1 and CDR2 (germline): SEHNR, FQNEAQ (reference sequence). The CDR3 is 16 amino acids. The CDR3 region is CASSSQDGRTYNEQFF. The CDR3 DNA is TGTGCCAGCAGCTCCCAGGATGGGAGGACATACAATGAGCAGTTCTTC.

This clonotype was observed at least ten times. The V and J genes are TRBV12-3 or TRBV12-4 and TRBJ2-1, with D possibly TRBD2 on 6 matching bases. Trimming stripped 7 bases from V and 0 bases from J, with 13 bases between. The CDR3 loop spans 15 amino acids. The CDR3 DNA is TGTGCCAGCATTGGCGGGACGAGCTCCTACAATGAGCAGTTCTTC. The encoded protein is CASIGGTSSYNEQFF.

The CDR3 protein is CSAHGGRSYNEQFF. In DNA, the CDR3 is TGCAGTGCCCACGGAGGACGCTCCTACAATGAGCAGTTCTTC. The V call is TRBV20-1, the J call TRBJ2-1; D possibly corresponds to TRBD2 (5 bases). The CDR3 has 14 residues. From germline, CDR1 is DFQATT and CDR2 SNEGSKA (reference sequence). The V and J ends lost 6 bases and 0 bases respectively, with 12 bases between them.

The V and J genes are TRBV20-1 and TRBJ1-1, with 7 bases matching TRBD1. This CDR3 is built from 17 residues. Per germline, CDR1 DFQATT and CDR2 SNEGSKA (reference sequence). V was pared by 5 bases and J by 2 bases, with 17 bases of the junction left unmatched. The CDR3 DNA sequence: TGCAGTGCTGCATCCCCGACAGGGCCAGACTACAACACTGAAGCTTTCTTT. Amino acid sequence: CSAASPTGPDYNTEAFF.

The rearrangement joins TRBV28 to TRBJ2-7; 10 positions agree with TRBD1. CDR3 size: 16 residues. Trimming cost V 5 bases and J 2 bases; bases outside gene matches: 9. From germline, CDR1 is MDHEN and CDR2 SYDVKM. CDR3 residues: CASSAGQGSEAYEQYF. The CDR3 nucleotides are TGTGCCAGCAGTGCGGGACAGGGGTCTGAAGCCTACGAGCAGTACTTC.

Comment on this clonotype: One end of the junction fails to match germline, which may point to a read error. The rearrangement joins TRBV7-9 to TRBJ2-7; the match to TRBD2 covers 8 bases. The CDR3 consists of 13 residues. Per the germline V gene, CDR1 is SEHNR and CDR2 is FQNEAQ (reference sequence). The CDR3 sequence: CVSSLGTSYEQYF. For the CDR3, the DNA is TGTGTCAGCAGCTTAGGGACTAGCTACGAGCAGTACTTC.

J is TRBJ1-5 and V is TRBV4-3; D is perhaps TRBD1 (6 bases). Germline V CDR1 and CDR2: LGHNA, YSLEER. The CDR3 totals 15 residues. V was clipped by 0 bases and J by 4 bases, with 10 bases between them. The CDR3 region is CASSQDRTVNQPQHF. CDR3 sequence (DNA): TGCGCCAGCAGCCAAGATCGGACAGTTAATCAGCCCCAGCATTTT.

The sample holds many counts of this clonotype. The V and J genes are TRBV11-2 and TRBJ2-1; TRBD2 matches at 7 bases. J was trimmed by 8 bases and V by 5 bases; bases with no gene match: 9. This CDR3 region has 14 residues. Germline CDR1 reads SGHAT; CDR2 reads FQNNGV. The DNA of the CDR3 is TGTGCCAGCAGCCGATCCACTAGCGTGTATGAGCAGTTCTTC. Translated, it gives CASSRSTSVYEQFF.

The chain recombines TRBV30 with TRBJ2-1; D is undetermined. CDR1 and CDR2 from the germline V gene are GTSNPN and SVGIG (reference sequence). The CDR3 is made up of 13 amino acids. V lost 0 bases to trimming and J lost 7 bases, with 10 bases between them. Here the CDR3 DNA reads TGTGCCTGGAGTGTACAAGTCGGTAATGAGCAGTTCTTC. It yields the protein CAWSVQVGNEQFF. Together with reference TRBV30 and TRBJ2-1, the CDR3 gives the full variable domain: SQTIHQWPATLVQPVGSPLSLECTVEGTSNPNLYWYRQAAGRGLQLLFYSVGIGQISSEVPQNLSASRPQDRQFILSSKKLLLSDSGFYLCAWSVQVGNEQFFGPGTRLTVL.

The chain joins TRBV20-1 to TRBJ2-7, with TRBD1 as a possible D gene (5 bases). Germline V gene sequence: CDR1 DFQATT, CDR2 SNEGSKA (reference sequence). There are 12 residues in the CDR3. The V gene lost 4 bases and the J gene lost 2 bases, with 9 bases spanning the gap. The CDR3 is CSANRQAYEQYF. CDR3 bases: TGCAGTGCTAACAGGCAGGCCTACGAGCAGTACTTC.

This clonotype was seen at least ten times. The chain links TRBV12-3 or TRBV12-4 to TRBJ1-1; D gene unclear. The V and J ends lost 4 bases and 1 base respectively, with 13 bases between them. This CDR3 contains 15 residues. This CDR3 is CASSYLPDGNTEAFF. DNA for the CDR3: TGTGCCAGCAGTTACCTCCCGGACGGGAACACTGAAGCTTTCTTT.

This sequence joins TRBV11-2 and TRBJ1-6; no firm D call. The CDR3 contains 16 residues. Germline CDR1 SGHAT, CDR2 FQNNGV. V was cut by 0 bases and J by 2 bases, with 8 bases left in between. CDR3 sequence: CASSLESGTYNSPLHF. In DNA, the CDR3 is TGTGCCAGCAGCTTAGAATCGGGGACCTATAATTCACCCCTCCACTTT.

The V call is TRBV10-2, the J call TRBJ2-1; 7 nucleotides line up with TRBD2. Germline V CDR1 and CDR2: WSHSY, SAAADI. The CDR3 contains 14 residues. J gave up 12 bases and V 6 bases, and 14 bases lay outside the gene matches. The CDR3 reads CASSPRDYGGGQFF. Written as DNA, the CDR3 is TGCGCCAGCAGCCCCCGGGACTACGGTGGGGGGCAGTTCTTC.

The table lists this clonotype with a count of one. This sequence may be a read error, since a much larger clone differs from it by one base. V and J are TRBV28 and TRBJ2-7; D call uncertain. Per germline, CDR1 MDHEN and CDR2 SYDVKM. CDR3 length: 14 amino acids. V was cut by 6 bases and J by 8 bases, with 20 bases left in between. CDR3: CASRSDTGLYKQYF. For the CDR3, the DNA is TGTGCCAGCAGATCCGACACGGGCTTATACAAGCAGTACTTC.

Many counts were recorded for this clonotype. The chain is built from TRBV12-3 or TRBV12-4 and TRBJ2-1; D unclear. This CDR3 is 14 amino acids long. The V and J ends lost 5 bases and 4 bases respectively, with 12 bases between them. The CDR3 DNA sequence: TGTGCCAGCAGTCCTGACGCTTATTACAATGAGCAGTTCTTC. Amino acid sequence: CASSPDAYYNEQFF.

In this sample, this clonotype turned up a few times. The chain recombines TRBV7-2 with TRBJ1-1, with D unclear. Germline CDR1 SGHTA, CDR2 FQGNSA. This CDR3 is built from 14 residues. V lost 1 base, J lost 3 bases, and 9 bases lay in between. The DNA of the CDR3 is TGTGCCAGCAGCTTAGTGGCAGGCTACACTGAAGCTTTCTTT. It codes for CASSLVAGYTEAFF.

This clonotype was detected only a few times. V usage is TRBV6-1 and J usage is TRBJ2-4, with TRBD1 matching 7 bases. The CDR3 is made up of 14 amino acids. Germline loops: CDR1 MNHNS, CDR2 SASEGT. Trimming at V came to 6 bases and at J to 9 bases, leaving 11 bases not matched to a gene. CDR3 in amino acids: CASRGGGGSFIQYF. The CDR3 nucleotides are TGTGCCAGCAGAGGGGGCGGCGGTAGTTTCATTCAGTACTTC.